This T cell receptor (beta chain) came from a study of T cell changes during pregnancy in multiple sclerosis. Trimming pared 4 bases from V and 10 bases from J, leaving 14 bases between. This CDR3 region has 13 residues. Germline V gives CDR1 SNHLY, CDR2 FYNNEI. Clones were read by immunoSEQ multiplex PCR, and TCRdb kept only the in-frame ones, dropping some. Here the sample spans tens of thousands of clones, about 91% being singletons. The sequence was collected from a female donor with multiple sclerosis, enrolled in a pregnancy study. The starting material was peripheral blood, obtained in the first trimester of pregnancy. The chain carries TRBV2 and TRBJ2-1, with D tentatively TRBD1 (5 bases). CDR3 in DNA: TGTGCCAGCAGTGGCCAGGGTTGGGGCGAGCAGTTCTTC. This encodes CASSGQGWGEQFF.